What follows are 5 T cell receptor beta chains derived from one specimen sequenced in a study of tumor-infiltrating lymphocytes in primary liver carcinoma. It was from roughly 20-30 mg of unsorted bulk tissue that RNA and DNA were co-extracted. TCR beta cDNA was made from 400 to 500 ng total RNA with a constant-region primer. ARM-PCR was slightly modified, and three nested multiplex PCR rounds with it gave rise to the TCR beta libraries. Primers for the first two PCR rounds were TRBV1-TRBV30 forward primers and a C-beta reverse primer (roughly 10 cycles per round). TCRdb re-derived calls from the multiplex PCR reads in MiXCR, one entry per CDR3 protein. The sample consists of roughly 22,000 distinct CDR3 sequences, 65% to 85% of them appearing once. Sequencing was carried out using liver tumor tissue from sampling region 2. Documented subset: tumor region T2, inferior pole. The receptors here all came from a woman under 40 with primary liver carcinoma and hepatitis B virus infection.

As concerns this clonotype: Its ends do not fully match the called genes, so a read error is possible. The chain is built from TRBV6-5 and TRBJ2-2, with TRBD2 as a possible D gene (6 bases). This CDR3 contains 15 residues. Germline V gene lookup returns CDR1 MNHEY and CDR2 SVGAGI. This CDR3 reads CASSPRTWFTGGLFF. The CDR3 nucleotides read TGTGCAAGCAGTCCGCGGACATGGTTCACCGGGGGGCTGTTTTTT.

A word on this clonotype: Because the CDR3 is missing its conserved closing phenylalanine or tryptophan, this is likely a read error. The DNA is omitted, as the CDR3 cannot be located on it reliably, and the CDR3 follows TCRdb's listing. The chain has TRBV29-1 and TRBJ2-7. The CDR3 is 12 amino acids in total, end residues counted. The germline gives CDR1 SQVTM, CDR2 ANQGSEA. CDR3 sequence: CSVETGSYERYL.

As concerns this clonotype: The junction departs from germline at one end; a sequencing error may be responsible. The CDR3 sequence: CASSQPSGLVGVTGELFF. CDR3 nucleotides: TGTGCCAGCAGCCAACCCTCAGGATTAGTGGGAGTAACCGGGGAGCTGTTCTTT. This sequence joins TRBV4-2 and TRBJ2-2, with D possibly being TRBD2 (5 bases). Germline V gene data show CDR1 as LGHNA and CDR2 as YNFKEQ. The CDR3 totals 18 residues.

Worth noting for this clonotype: At one end, the junction sequence differs from germline, possibly due to a read error. The rearrangement links TRBV4-3 to TRBJ2-3; unclear D gene. CDR3 length: 18 residues. Germline CDR1 LGHNA, CDR2 YSLEER. CDR3 in amino acids: CASSQSIWLGDPDHTQYF. The CDR3 DNA sequence: TGCGCCAGTAGCCAGTCGATCTGGCTGGGTGATCCCGATCATACGCAGTATTTT.

In regard to this clonotype: The junction shows a germline mismatch at one end, possibly a read error. Here the CDR3 DNA reads TGCGCCAGCGGCCGAGATGCGGGAAGCTCCTACAATGAGCGGTTCTTC. It is translated as CASGRDAGSSYNERFF. This sequence joins TRBV4-3 and TRBJ2-1; D possibly corresponds to TRBD2 (6 bases). This CDR3 has 16 residues. The germline gives CDR1 LGHNA, CDR2 YSLEER.